The rows below give T cell receptor beta chains drawn from one sample of a study of blood T cell repertoires in COVID-19. Measured with immunoSEQ multiplex PCR; TCRdb has only the in-frame clones, and not every one. The sample has fewer than 200,000 clones; roughly 87% are singletons. The sample was peripheral blood. The receptors were sampled from a man aged 18 to 29 who had recovered from COVID-19. Both conserved end residues are part of each CDR3. The order of the fields is D gene, CDR3 length, clone size, V gene, J gene, CDR3 DNA, CDR3 protein. The D gene is left open where the match is weak. The size of a clone is reported for some rows only, either as once, few or many, or as a class for expanded clones.

D: NA
length: 15
size: NA
V: TRBV5-5
J: TRBJ1-3
DNA: TGTGCCAGCAGCTTGACAGGGACCTCTGGAAACACCATATATTTT
CDR3: CASSLTGTSGNTIYF

D: NA
length: 15
size: once
V: TRBV23-1
J: TRBJ2-4
DNA: TGCGCCAGCAGTCTGGGCGGGAACTCCAAAAACATTCAGTACTTC
CDR3: CASSLGGNSKNIQYF

D: NA
length: 15
size: few
V: TRBV18
J: TRBJ1-5
DNA: TGTGCCAGCTCACTAGGACAGCTACTCAATCAGCCCCAGCATTTT
CDR3: CASSLGQLLNQPQHF

D: TRBD1
length: 16
size: NA
V: TRBV9
J: TRBJ2-3
DNA: TGTGCCAGCAGCGCCCGCGGGACAGGAGAAACAGATACGCAGTATTTT
CDR3: CASSARGTGETDTQYF

D: TRBD2
length: 16
size: NA
V: TRBV7-9
J: TRBJ2-3
DNA: TGTGCCAGCAGCTTAAGTGCGGGAGGGCCGTCAGATACGCAGTATTTT
CDR3: CASSLSAGGPSDTQYF

D: NA
length: 14
size: once
V: TRBV28
J: TRBJ2-7
DNA: TGTGCCAGCAGTTTAATGGACATTACCTACGAGCAGTACTTC
CDR3: CASSLMDITYEQYF

D: NA
length: 15
size: NA
V: TRBV6-2/TRBV6-3
J: TRBJ2-1
DNA: TGTGCCAGCAGTTACCTATCGGACTACTACAATGAGCAGTTCTTC
CDR3: CASSYLSDYYNEQFF

D: NA
length: 16
size: NA
V: TRBV6-6
J: TRBJ1-3
DNA: TGTGCCACAACCCGGGACACCTCGAGCTCTGGAAACACCATATATTTT
CDR3: CATTRDTSSSGNTIYF

D: TRBD2
length: 17
size: NA
V: TRBV27
J: TRBJ2-4
DNA: TGTGCCAGCAGTAAAGGACTAGCGGAGAGGGGCAAAAACATTCAGTACTTC
CDR3: CASSKGLAERGKNIQYF

D: NA
length: 12
size: NA
V: TRBV3-1/TRBV3-2
J: TRBJ1-1
DNA: TGTGCCAGCCGAAGCTTGGTTGGTGAAGCTTTCTTT
CDR3: CASRSLVGEAFF

D: TRBD1
length: 15
size: NA
V: TRBV5-4
J: TRBJ2-2
DNA: TGTGCCAGCAACGCGGACAGGGGTACTTCCGGGGAGCTGTTTTTT
CDR3: CASNADRGTSGELFF

D: TRBD2
length: 16
size: NA
V: TRBV28
J: TRBJ2-4
DNA: TGTGCCAGCAGTCTCCCTGCGGCGGGGAGGGAAAACATTCAGTACTTC
CDR3: CASSLPAAGRENIQYF

D: TRBD1
length: 17
size: NA
V: TRBV5-1
J: TRBJ1-6
DNA: TGCGCCAGCAGCTTGGCCGGGACAGGGGGTGCTAATTCACCCCTCCACTTT
CDR3: CASSLAGTGGANSPLHF

D: NA
length: 14
size: few
V: TRBV14
J: TRBJ2-7
DNA: TGTGCCAGCAGCCAAGTAACTAACTACTACGAGCAGTACTTC
CDR3: CASSQVTNYYEQYF

D: TRBD1
length: 19
size: NA
V: TRBV7-6
J: TRBJ2-1
DNA: TGTGCCAGCAGCTCCCGACAGGGGGGGTGGGAGCGGGACTACAATGAGCAGTTCTTC
CDR3: CASSSRQGGWERDYNEQFF

D: TRBD2
length: 14
size: few
V: TRBV30
J: TRBJ2-1
DNA: TGTGCCTGGTGGCGGGGGGACTCCTACAATGAGCAGTTCTTC
CDR3: CAWWRGDSYNEQFF

D: TRBD2
length: 15
size: NA
V: TRBV11-2
J: TRBJ2-1
DNA: TGTGCCAGCAGCTTATCGGCGGGAGGGTACAATGAGCAGTTCTTC
CDR3: CASSLSAGGYNEQFF

D: TRBD1
length: 16
size: NA
V: TRBV19
J: TRBJ1-5
DNA: TGTGCCAGTAGTACCTTAGAGGGACAGCGCAATCAGCCCCAGCATTTT
CDR3: CASSTLEGQRNQPQHF

D: NA
length: 15
size: NA
V: TRBV7-3
J: TRBJ2-1
DNA: TGTGCCAGCAGCTTGGAGAGGGCCGCTTACAATGAGCAGTTCTTC
CDR3: CASSLERAAYNEQFF

D: NA
length: 15
size: NA
V: TRBV28
J: TRBJ1-4
DNA: TGTGCCAGCAGTTCAACCGGACAGATTAATGAAAAACTGTTTTTT
CDR3: CASSSTGQINEKLFF

D: TRBD1
length: 18
size: NA
V: TRBV11-3
J: TRBJ2-2
DNA: TGTGCCAGCAGCTTTAACCGGGACAGGGGGGAGGACACCGGGGAGCTGTTTTTT
CDR3: CASSFNRDRGEDTGELFF

D: TRBD1
length: 16
size: NA
V: TRBV5-4
J: TRBJ2-7
DNA: TGTGCCAGCAGCGACTGGAGGACGAGGGGGCCAAGGGAGCAGTACTTC
CDR3: CASSDWRTRGPREQYF

D: NA
length: 14
size: NA
V: TRBV9
J: TRBJ1-2
DNA: TGTGCCAGCAGCGTAGGGGCAGGGGACTATGGCTACACCTTC
CDR3: CASSVGAGDYGYTF

D: TRBD2
length: 19
size: once
V: TRBV5-1
J: TRBJ2-1
DNA: TGCGCCAGCAGCTTCTCACCGGCCAGACTAGCGGGAGTATCGAATGAGCAGTTCTTC
CDR3: CASSFSPARLAGVSNEQFF

D: TRBD2
length: 17
size: NA
V: TRBV6-2/TRBV6-3
J: TRBJ2-2
DNA: TGTGCCAGCAGTTACTCCGCAGCGGGAGCCCACCCCGGGGAGCTGTTTTTT
CDR3: CASSYSAAGAHPGELFF

D: TRBD2
length: 17
size: NA
V: TRBV24-1
J: TRBJ2-3
DNA: TGTGCCACCAGTGATTTCGGGGCGGGAGGTAGCACAGATACGCAGTATTTT
CDR3: CATSDFGAGGSTDTQYF

D: NA
length: 15
size: once
V: TRBV5-1
J: TRBJ2-7
DNA: TGCGCCAGCAGCTTGGTGGGCAGGAACGACGACGAGCAGTACTTC
CDR3: CASSLVGRNDDEQYF

D: TRBD1
length: 18
size: few
V: TRBV5-6
J: TRBJ1-6
DNA: TGTGCCAGCAGCTTGGCCCCACCGGGACAGGGGCGGAATTCACCCCTCCACTTT
CDR3: CASSLAPPGQGRNSPLHF

D: NA
length: 13
size: NA
V: TRBV6-5
J: TRBJ2-7
DNA: TGTGCCAGCAGTTACCAGTACAACTACGAGCAGTACTTC
CDR3: CASSYQYNYEQYF

D: TRBD2
length: 15
size: NA
V: TRBV28
J: TRBJ2-2
DNA: TGTGCCAGCAAGACTAGCGGGGCGGGAGTGGGGGAGCTGTTTTTT
CDR3: CASKTSGAGVGELFF

D: TRBD2
length: 17
size: few
V: TRBV10-3
J: TRBJ2-7
DNA: TGTGCCATCAGTGCCCTACTAGCGGGGAAATTCGCCTACGAGCAGTACTTC
CDR3: CAISALLAGKFAYEQYF

D: TRBD2
length: 15
size: NA
V: TRBV11-2
J: TRBJ2-5
DNA: TGTGCCAGCAGGGATAGCGGGGGGTCTCAAGAGACCCAGTACTTC
CDR3: CASRDSGGSQETQYF

D: NA
length: 11
size: once
V: TRBV5-4
J: TRBJ2-1
DNA: TGTGCCAGCAGCACCCGGTGGGAGCAGTTCTTC
CDR3: CASSTRWEQFF